This T cell receptor (beta chain) came from a study of OX40 agonist ivuxolimab in advanced cancers. Background on the study: Patients were approximately 80% male with ages about 20 to 79, mean 60. Allowance was made for prior anti-PD-1, anti-PD-L1 or anti-CTLA-4 therapy, and around 44% had some.

Germline V gene lookup returns CDR1 LNHDA and CDR2 SQIVND (reference sequence). V was shortened by 9 bases and J by 3 bases, with 15 bases between the two germline ends. The CDR3 extends over 15 amino acids. Study results and limitations: Some nonresponders additionally presented with little normalized T-cell clonal expansion. Clonal expansion from baseline to week 6 occurred in both CD4+ and CD8+ T cells.

As concerns this clone: Its antigen is undetermined.

The repertoire was sequenced with immunoSEQ multiplex PCR; TCRdb's copy has only in-frame clones and lacks some. Among 80,000 to 100,000 clones listed, about 83% were seen once. Specimen: CD4+ or CD8+ T cells sorted from blood, collected in a trial of the OX40 agonist ivuxolimab. This chain joins TRBV19 and TRBJ2-6; D is perhaps TRBD2 (7 bases). This TCR derives from an adult with an advanced solid tumor such as melanoma, head and neck, liver or kidney cancer. DNA of the CDR3: TGTGCCAGCGAGGGGGGGTCCCGTGGGGCCAACGTCCTGACTTTC. Protein: CASEGGSRGANVLTF.